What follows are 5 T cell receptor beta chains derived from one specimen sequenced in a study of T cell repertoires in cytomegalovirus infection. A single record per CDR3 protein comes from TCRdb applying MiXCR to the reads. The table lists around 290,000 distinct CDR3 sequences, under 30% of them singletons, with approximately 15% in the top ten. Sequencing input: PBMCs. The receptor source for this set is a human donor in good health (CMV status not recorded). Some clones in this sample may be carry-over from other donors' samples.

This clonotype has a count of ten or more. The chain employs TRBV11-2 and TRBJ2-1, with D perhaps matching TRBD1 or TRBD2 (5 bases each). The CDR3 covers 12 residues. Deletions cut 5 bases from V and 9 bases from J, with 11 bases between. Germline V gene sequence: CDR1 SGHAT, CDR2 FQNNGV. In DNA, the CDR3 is TGTGCCAGCAGCCATTGGGGGTCTGAGCAGTTCTTC. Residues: CASSHWGSEQFF.

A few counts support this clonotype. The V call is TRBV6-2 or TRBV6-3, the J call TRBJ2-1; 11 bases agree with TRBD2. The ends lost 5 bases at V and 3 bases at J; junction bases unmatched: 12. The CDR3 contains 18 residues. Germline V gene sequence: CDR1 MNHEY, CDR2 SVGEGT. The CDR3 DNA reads TGTGCCAGCAGTAGTATGGGACTAGCGGCCTCCTTCTACAATGAGCAGTTCTTC. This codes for CASSSMGLAASFYNEQFF.

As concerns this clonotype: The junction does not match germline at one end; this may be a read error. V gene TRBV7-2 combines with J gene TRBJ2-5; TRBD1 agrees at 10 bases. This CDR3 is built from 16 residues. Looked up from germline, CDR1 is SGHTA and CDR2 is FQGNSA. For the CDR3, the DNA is TGTGCCAACAGCTTAACCGGGACAGGGGAGCAAGAGACCCAGTACTTC. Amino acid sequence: CANSLTGTGEQETQYF. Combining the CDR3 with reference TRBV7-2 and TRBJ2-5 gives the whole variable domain GAGVSQSPSNKVTEKGKDVELRCDPISGHTALYWYRQSLGQGLEFLIYFQGNSAPDKSGLPSDRFSAERTGGSVSTLTIQRTQQEDSAVYLCANSLTGTGEQETQYFGPGTRLLVL.

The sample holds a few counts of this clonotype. The CDR3 region is CATSSGGGGRYNEQFF. CDR3 nucleotide sequence: TGTGCCACCAGCAGTGGGGGGGGCGGGAGATACAATGAGCAGTTCTTC. The chain recombines TRBV15 with TRBJ2-1; TRBD2 might be the D (7 bases). Trimming pared 3 bases from V and 4 bases from J, leaving 16 bases between. Germline V lookup: CDR1 LNHNV, CDR2 YYDKDF (reference sequence). CDR3 length: 16 residues.

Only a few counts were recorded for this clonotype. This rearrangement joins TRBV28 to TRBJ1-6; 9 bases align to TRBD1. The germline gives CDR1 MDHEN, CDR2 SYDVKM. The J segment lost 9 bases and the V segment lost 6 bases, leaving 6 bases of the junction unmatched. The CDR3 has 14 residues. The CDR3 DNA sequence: TGTGCCAGCAGGGCCGGGACAGGGAGTTCACCCCTCCACTTT. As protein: CASRAGTGSSPLHF. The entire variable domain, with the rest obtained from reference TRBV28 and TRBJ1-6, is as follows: DVKVTQSSRYLVKRTGEKVFLECVQDMDHENMFWYRQDPGLGLRLIYFSYDVKMKEKGDIPEGYSVSREKKERFSLILESASTNQTSMYLCASRAGTGSSPLHFGNGTRLTVT.